Shown below are 13 T cell receptor beta chains from a single sample sequenced in a study of technical replicates of blood from a handful of donors (dated by TCRdb to about 2017). The library was obtained by the immunoSEQ multiplex PCR assay. The table comes from immuneACCESS by way of TCRdb, which keeps in-frame sequences with V and J called. Part of the clones is missing from these tables; in studies checked, under half for an unresolved V gene and the rest for unknown reasons. The sample includes 65,000 to 80,000 clones, with 95% observed a single time. The ten largest account for more than 0.25% of the sample. The source material was T cells isolated from PBMCs. All receptors derive from a human donor in good health.

This clone was found once. CDR3 in DNA: TGCGCCAGCAGGGGTCCCTTCGGGCCTCGGGGGTGGGATACGCAGTATTTT. Translated, it gives CASRGPFGPRGWDTQYF. V gene TRBV4-1 combines with J gene TRBJ2-3; D might be TRBD2 (6 bases). Trimming left V 6 bases short and J 6 bases short, with 25 bases between. Germline loops: CDR1 MGHRA, CDR2 YSYEKL. This CDR3 region has 17 residues.

The chain has TRBV19 and TRBJ2-1; D call uncertain. In germline, CDR1 is LNHDA, CDR2 SQIVND (reference sequence). The ends were cut back, 3 bases at V and 4 bases at J, with 10 bases in the middle. The CDR3 is 14 amino acids. CDR3 nucleotides: TGTGCCAGTAGTATTATCCAGAAATACAATGAGCAGTTCTTC. Amino acid sequence: CASSIIQKYNEQFF.

V gene TRBV27 combines with J gene TRBJ2-3; no firm D call. Trimming cost V 3 bases and J 1 base, with 8 bases left between them. Germline CDR1 reads MNHEY; CDR2 reads SMNVEV (reference sequence). The CDR3 is 14 residues long. In DNA form, the CDR3 reads TGTGCCAGCAGTTTCGGTACGGGCACAGATACGCAGTATTTT. Protein sequence: CASSFGTGTDTQYF.

The J gene is TRBJ2-7, the V gene TRBV10-2; no reliable D call. With 7 bases removed from V and 3 bases from J, the gap between germline ends came to 10 bases. The CDR3 runs 12 residues. The germline V gene encodes CDR1 WSHSY and CDR2 SAAADI. For the CDR3, the DNA is TGCGCCAGCACGGAGACTTTCTACGAGCAGTACTTC. Amino acids: CASTETFYEQYF.

This chain's CDR3 is CASYRDRGLNEQFF. DNA of the CDR3: TGCGCCAGCTACCGGGACAGGGGGCTCAATGAGCAGTTCTTC. This sequence joins TRBV5-1 and TRBJ2-1; 12 bases align to TRBD1. The length of the CDR3 is 14 residues. CDR1 and CDR2 (germline): SGHRS, YFSETQ. Germline trimming cut 7 bases from V and 6 bases from J; bases unmatched to any gene: 5.

The chain carries TRBV4-1 and TRBJ2-3; D gene uncertain. Germline CDR1 reads MGHRA; CDR2 reads YSYEKL. The CDR3 is made up of 13 amino acids. Trimming took off 8 bases at V and 1 base at J, with 10 bases between the two ends. The CDR3 sequence is CASQEAGTDTQYF. The CDR3 bases are TGCGCCAGCCAAGAGGCAGGCACAGATACGCAGTATTTT.

V usage is TRBV6-4 and J usage is TRBJ2-1; tentatively, D is TRBD2 (7 bases). V gave up 6 bases and J gave up 2 bases, with 17 bases separating them. The germline V gene has CDR1 MRHNA and CDR2 SNTAGT. The CDR3 spans 16 residues. CDR3 sequence (DNA): TGTGCCAGCAGCATGAAGGGGGGGGCGGCCTACAATGAGCAGTTCTTC. Its translation is CASSMKGGAAYNEQFF.

This chain uses TRBV6-1 with TRBJ1-1, with D unresolved. The CDR3 length is 11 residues. Germline lookup yields CDR1 MNHNS and CDR2 SASEGT. Trimming left V 6 bases short and J 1 base short, with 3 bases between. CDR3 DNA sequence: TGTGCCAGCAGGAGGAACACTGAAGCTTTCTTT. This codes for CASRRNTEAFF.

The rearrangement uses TRBV5-8 and TRBJ1-2; 7 nucleotides line up with TRBD1. Germline V CDR1 and CDR2: SGHTS, YDEGEE. The CDR3 has 14 residues. V lost 6 bases to trimming and J lost 4 bases; unmatched junction nucleotides: 9. The DNA for the CDR3 is TGTGCCAGCAACCTACAGGGGCGCCCCTATGGCTACACCTTC. It codes for CASNLQGRPYGYTF.

V and J are TRBV5-1 and TRBJ2-1; 11 bases are a match to TRBD2. The CDR3 covers 17 residues. CDR1 and CDR2 from the germline V gene are SGHRS and YFSETQ. V lost 3 bases and J lost 7; bases outside the gene matches: 12. Written as DNA, the CDR3 is TGCGCCAGCAGCTCCACTAGCGGGAGTTTATTTGGGAATGAGCAGTTCTTC. This translates into CASSSTSGSLFGNEQFF.

The chain combines TRBV6-1 with TRBJ2-7, with TRBD2 as a possible D gene (5 bases). In germline, CDR1 is MNHNS, CDR2 SASEGT. The V end lost 4 bases, the J end lost 4 bases, and 14 bases lay between the germline ends. The CDR3 sequence is 14 residues long. The CDR3: CASSARGTLYEQYF. The CDR3 DNA reads TGTGCCAGCAGTGCCCGGGGTACCTTGTACGAGCAGTACTTC.

This clone was counted a few times. The J gene is TRBJ1-3, the V gene TRBV7-9; D might be TRBD1 (6 bases). Germline CDR1 is SEHNR and CDR2 is FQNEAQ (reference sequence). Trimming stripped 2 bases from V and 1 base from J, with 6 bases between. This CDR3 contains 14 residues. CDR3 sequence: CASSLTGSGNTIYF. In nucleotides, the CDR3 is TGTGCCAGCAGCTTAACAGGGTCTGGAAACACCATATATTTT.

The chain recombines TRBV6-1 with TRBJ2-5; 8 bases match TRBD1. V lost 6 bases and J lost 5; bases outside the gene matches: 11. CDR1 and CDR2 (germline): MNHNS, SASEGT. This CDR3 is 15 amino acids long. CDR3 loop: CASRTKTGARETQYF. DNA of the CDR3: TGTGCCAGCAGGACAAAGACAGGGGCCCGGGAGACCCAGTACTTC.